This T cell receptor beta chain originates from a study of shared clonotypes between healthy human individuals. Splitting the CD4+ cells yielded a CD45RA+ naive subset and a CD45RA-negative memory subset. The data were produced by immunoSEQ multiplex PCR, yet TCRdb's version contains in-frame clones alone and is incomplete. The data show some 2.3 million clones, about 92% seen once. CDR1 is LNHNV and CDR2 is YYDKDF in the germline V gene (reference sequence). V gave up 0 bases and J gave up 4 bases, with 7 bases separating them. The CDR3 has 13 residues. The TCR originated in a man between 18 and 29 years old in good health. Some clones in this sample may be carry-over from other donors' samples. The sequenced material came from naive CD4+ T cells from PBMCs. The subset here: CD45RA+ positively selected. V usage is TRBV15 and J usage is TRBJ2-7; D remains unclear. The CDR3 is CATSRDRQYEQYF. The CDR3 coding sequence is TGTGCCACCAGCAGAGATCGGCAGTACGAGCAGTACTTC.